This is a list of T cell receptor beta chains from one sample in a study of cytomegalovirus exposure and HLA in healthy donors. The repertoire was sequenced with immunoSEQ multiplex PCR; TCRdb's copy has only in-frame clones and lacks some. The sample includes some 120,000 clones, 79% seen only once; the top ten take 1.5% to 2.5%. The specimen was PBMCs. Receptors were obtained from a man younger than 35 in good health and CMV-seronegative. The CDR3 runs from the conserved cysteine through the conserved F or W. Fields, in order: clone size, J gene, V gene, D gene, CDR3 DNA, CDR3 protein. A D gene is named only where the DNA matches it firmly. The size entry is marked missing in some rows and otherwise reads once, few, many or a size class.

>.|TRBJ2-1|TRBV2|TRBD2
TGTGCCAGCAGTCTCGAGGGGGGACTAGCATCGTACAATGAGCAGTTCTTC
CASSLEGGLASYNEQFF
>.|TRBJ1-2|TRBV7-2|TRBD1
TGTGCCAGCAGCCCCCGGGACAGGGTGTTTGGGACCTTC
CASSPRDRVFGTF
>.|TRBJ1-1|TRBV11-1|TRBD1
TGTGCCAGCAGACAGGGACAGATATACACTGAAGCTTTCTTT
CASRQGQIYTEAFF
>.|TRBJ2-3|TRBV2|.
TGTGCCAGCAGCCCCCGGACAGTCATTGGCACAGATACGCAGTATTTT
CASSPRTVIGTDTQYF
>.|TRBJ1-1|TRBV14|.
TGTGCCAGCAGCCAGATAGGGCAGGGGAACACTGAAGCTTTCTTT
CASSQIGQGNTEAFF
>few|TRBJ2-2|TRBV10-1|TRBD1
TGCGCCAGCAGAGGGACAGGGGGCGAGGTCCACACCGGGGAGCTGTTTTTT
CASRGTGGEVHTGELFF
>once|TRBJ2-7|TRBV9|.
TGTGCCAGCGGAGCGGGTCCTACCTACGAGCAGTACTTC
CASGAGPTYEQYF
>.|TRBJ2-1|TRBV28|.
TGTGCCAGCATCTCCGCCCGGGGGGCCTCCTACAATGAGCAGTTCTTC
CASISARGASYNEQFF
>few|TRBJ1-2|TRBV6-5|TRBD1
TGTGCCAGCAGCATGGGGACAGCCTATGGCTACACCTTC
CASSMGTAYGYTF
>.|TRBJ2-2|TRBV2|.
TGTGCCAGCAGTGCGGACGGGATGTACACCGGGGAGCTGTTTTTT
CASSADGMYTGELFF